This T cell receptor beta chain was observed in a study of T cells after yellow fever vaccination. Overall study context: Preparation of fractions with low cell numbers was performed using SMART-Seq v4 Ultra Low Input.

Germline V gene data show CDR1 as DFQATT and CDR2 as SNEGSKA (reference sequence). J lost 6 bases, V lost 1 base, and 0 bases had no gene match. This CDR3 has 12 residues. The study, taken as a whole, reports: Subsequent booster samples again held most clones from primary vaccination (roughly 95% CD4, about 86% CD8). It was a small share of clonotypes that appeared in both CD4 and CD8 compartments.

One entry per CDR3 protein, called by TCRdb with MiXCR from the 5' RACE reads. The repertoire holds a few hundred thousand distinct CDR3 sequences, with roughly 8.3% as singletons. In this sample, this clonotype turned up many times. Its antigen remains unidentified. The receptor was isolated from a man aged 18 to 35 who received the YFV17D yellow fever vaccine. The material sequenced was PBMCs, taken around 45 days after the first yellow fever vaccination. The chain uses TRBV20-1 and TRBJ1-5; TRBD1 agrees at 7 bases. The CDR3 is CSARGQGQPQHF. The CDR3 DNA follows: TGCAGTGCTAGAGGACAGGGTCAGCCCCAGCATTTT.